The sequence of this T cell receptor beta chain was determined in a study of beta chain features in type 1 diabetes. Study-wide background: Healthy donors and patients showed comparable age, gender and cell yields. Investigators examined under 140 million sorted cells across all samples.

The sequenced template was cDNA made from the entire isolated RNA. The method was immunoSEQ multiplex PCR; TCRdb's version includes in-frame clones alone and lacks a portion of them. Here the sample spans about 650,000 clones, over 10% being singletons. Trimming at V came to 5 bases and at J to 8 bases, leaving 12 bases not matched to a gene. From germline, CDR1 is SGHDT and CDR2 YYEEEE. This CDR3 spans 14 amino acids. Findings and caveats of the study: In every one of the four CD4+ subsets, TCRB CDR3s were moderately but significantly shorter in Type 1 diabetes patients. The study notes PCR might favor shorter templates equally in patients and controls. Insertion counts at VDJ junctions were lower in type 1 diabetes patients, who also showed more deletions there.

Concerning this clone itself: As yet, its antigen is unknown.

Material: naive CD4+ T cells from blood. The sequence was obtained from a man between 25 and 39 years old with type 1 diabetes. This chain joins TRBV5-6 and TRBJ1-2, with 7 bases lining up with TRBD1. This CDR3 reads CASRETGLRDGYTF. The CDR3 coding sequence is TGTGCCAGCAGAGAGACAGGGCTTCGGGACGGCTACACCTTC.